The next 25 T cell receptor beta chains were all read from a single sample in a study of blood T cell repertoires in COVID-19. The repertoire was sequenced with immunoSEQ multiplex PCR; TCRdb's copy has only in-frame clones and lacks some. The data show more than 400,000 clones, roughly 90% seen once. The sample was PBMCs or T cells enriched from blood (not recorded which). These receptors came from a woman aged 18-29 years who had recovered from COVID-19.

This chain links TRBV3-1 (or the pseudogene TRBV3-2) with TRBJ1-2; no clear D. CDR1 is LGHDT, CDR2 YNNKEL, per germline (reference sequence). This CDR3 has 16 residues. Trimming removed 0 bases from V and 0 bases from J, with 11 bases in between. The CDR3 DNA reads as TGTGCCAGCAGCCAAGATCTCAGTACAGCTAACTATGGCTACACCTTC. Its protein is CASSQDLSTANYGYTF.

The chain links TRBV28 to TRBJ1-4; TRBD1 matches 10 bases. CDR1 MDHEN and CDR2 SYDVKM come from the germline V gene. V shed 5 bases and J 6 bases; nucleotides not matched to a gene: 6. The CDR3 contains 15 residues. The CDR3 is CASSGSGTGDEKLFF. The CDR3 bases are TGTGCCAGCAGTGGTTCCGGGACAGGGGATGAAAAACTGTTTTTT.

This chain links TRBV27 with TRBJ1-6, with TRBD1 identical over 7 bases. Trimming removed 3 bases from V and 1 base from J; junction bases left unmatched: 6. The CDR3 contains 17 residues. Germline V gene data show CDR1 as MNHEY and CDR2 as SMNVEV (reference sequence). The CDR3 here is CASSFLGRGSYNSPLHF. In DNA form, the CDR3 reads TGTGCCAGCAGTTTCCTTGGCAGGGGGTCCTATAATTCACCCCTCCACTTT.

The chain joins TRBV30 to TRBJ1-4; TRBD1 matches 8 bases. Per the germline V gene, CDR1 is GTSNPN and CDR2 is SVGIG (reference sequence). The CDR3 is made up of 15 amino acids. Trimming took 3 bases from V and 7 from J; bases not matched to a gene: 10. The DNA of the CDR3 is TGTGCCTGGAGGGCAGACAGGGGCTACGGTGAAAAACTGTTTTTT. Residues: CAWRADRGYGEKLFF.

The rearrangement links TRBV24-1 to TRBJ1-2; weak D call: TRBD1 (5 bases). V lost 3 bases to trimming and J lost 4 bases, with 17 bases between them. Germline values: CDR1 KGHDR, CDR2 SFDVKD. The CDR3 is 16 residues long. The CDR3 coding sequence is TGTGCCACCAGTGATCGGGACTCCCCGTTCCCCTATGGCTACACCTTC. Amino acids: CATSDRDSPFPYGYTF.

The rearrangement joins TRBV2 to TRBJ2-6, with a weak D call TRBD1 (6 bases). Trimming shortened V by 6 bases and J by 6 bases, and 15 bases separated the two germline ends. Germline loops: CDR1 SNHLY, CDR2 FYNNEI. The CDR3 spans 15 residues. DNA of the CDR3: TGTGCCAGCAGCGCACAGGGAAAAGAGGCCAACGTCCTGACTTTC. Encoded protein: CASSAQGKEANVLTF.

The V and J genes are TRBV4-1 and TRBJ2-7; 7 bases agree with TRBD1. V gave up 4 bases and J gave up 1 base; unmatched junction bases: 7. The germline V gene has CDR1 MGHRA and CDR2 YSYEKL. The CDR3 is 15 amino acids. CDR3 in amino acids: CASSRRQGQSYEQYF. The CDR3 DNA is TGCGCCAGCAGCCGCAGACAGGGACAGTCCTACGAGCAGTACTTC.

This clone showed up just once. This chain connects TRBV5-4 to TRBJ1-2, with D possibly matching TRBD1 (6 bases). Trimming left V 4 bases short and J 7 bases short, with 17 bases between. Per germline, CDR1 SGHNT and CDR2 YYREEE (reference sequence). The CDR3 is 14 residues long. CDR3 in amino acids: CASSRLGGAGGYTF. The CDR3 coding sequence is TGTGCCAGCAGCCGACTCGGGGGGGCCGGTGGCTACACCTTC.

Concerning this clone: Different DNA sequences within this sample yield the same CDR3. The chain recombines TRBV9 with TRBJ2-3; 7 nucleotides agree with TRBD2. V was clipped by 0 bases and J by 1 base; unmatched bases: 8. CDR1 is SGDLS and CDR2 is YYNGEE in the germline V gene. The CDR3 contains 17 residues. The CDR3 protein is CASSVGSLAGGTDTQYF. The CDR3 coding sequence is TGTGCCAGCAGCGTAGGTAGTCTGGCGGGGGGCACAGATACGCAGTATTTT. Full variable domain (missing parts from reference TRBV9 and TRBJ2-3): DSGVTQTPKHLITATGQRVTLRCSPRSGDLSVYWYQQSLDQGLQFLIQYYNGEERAKGNILERFSAQQFPDLHSELNLSSLELGDSALYFCASSVGSLAGGTDTQYFGPGTRLTVL.

This chain joins TRBV5-1 and TRBJ2-7; perhaps TRBD1 as D (5 bases). This CDR3 is 13 amino acids long. Between the trimmed V and J ends, which lost 1 base and 5 bases, there was a span of 10 bases. CDR1 and CDR2 (germline): SGHRS, YFSETQ. CDR3 residues: CASSLRVQDEQYF. The CDR3 region has the DNA TGCGCCAGCAGCTTGAGGGTACAGGACGAGCAGTACTTC.

The V gene is TRBV19, the J gene TRBJ2-5; D is unresolved. This CDR3 has 17 amino acids. V was cut by 1 base and J by 2 bases, with 17 bases left in between. In germline, CDR1 is LNHDA, CDR2 SQIVND (reference sequence). CDR3 amino acids: CASSIAPLLTGQETQYF. CDR3 DNA: TGTGCCAGTAGTATAGCCCCCCTGTTGACTGGGCAAGAGACCCAGTACTTC.

V is TRBV21-1 and J is TRBJ2-3; the table assigns TRBD1, which was not confirmed against the DNA. TRBV21-1 is classified as a pseudogene. This CDR3 region has 18 residues. CDR3 in amino acids: CASSTESQGAPSTDTQYF. The CDR3 DNA sequence: TGTGCCAGCAGCACGGAATCACAGGGGGCGCCGAGCACAGATACGCAGTATTTT.

This clone has more than one count but fewer than ten. The chain uses TRBV19 and TRBJ1-2; TRBD1 matches at 9 bases. With V trimmed by 7 bases and J by 4 bases, 10 bases remained unmatched. The CDR3 loop spans 15 amino acids. Germline-derived CDR1 and CDR2 are LNHDA and SQIVND (reference sequence). Written as DNA, the CDR3 is TGTGCCAGTATCTGGACAGGGGAGAAAGGCTATGGCTACACCTTC. Its protein product is CASIWTGEKGYGYTF.

The chain combines TRBV18 with TRBJ2-3; 7 positions match TRBD2. CDR1 is KGHSH and CDR2 is LQKENI in the germline V gene. Trimming took 1 base from V and 3 from J; bases not matched to a gene: 1. This CDR3 is built from 14 residues. The CDR3 loop is CASSPLRGTDTQYF. CDR3 bases: TGTGCCAGCTCACCACTGCGGGGGACAGATACGCAGTATTTT.

The V and J genes are TRBV7-9 and TRBJ1-4; D uncertain. Trimming took off 1 base at V and 0 bases at J, with 9 bases between the two ends. Per germline, CDR1 SEHNR and CDR2 FQNEAQ (reference sequence). The CDR3 is made up of 16 amino acids. Here the CDR3 DNA reads TGTGCCAGCAGCTTAGGAGTAACTACAACTAATGAAAAACTGTTTTTT. Protein: CASSLGVTTTNEKLFF. Complete variable domain (other parts from reference TRBV7-9 and TRBJ1-4): DTGVSQNPRHKITKRGQNVTFRCDPISEHNRLYWYRQTLGQGPEFLTYFQNEAQLEKSRLLSDRFSAERPKGSFSTLEIQRTEQGDSAMYLCASSLGVTTTNEKLFFGSGTQLSVL.

CDR3 nucleotides: TGCGCCAGCAGCGGAGAGACCGGGGAGCTGTTTTTT. Encoded protein: CASSGETGELFF. V is TRBV5-1 and J is TRBJ2-2; the D is unclear. The CDR3 is 12 residues long. Per germline, CDR1 SGHRS and CDR2 YFSETQ. The V end lost 4 bases, the J end lost 5 bases, and 6 bases lay between the germline ends.

The CDR3 region is CASSWSGRLNTEAFF. As DNA, the CDR3 is TGTGCCAGCAGCTGGAGCGGCAGGCTGAACACTGAAGCTTTCTTT. The genes are TRBV6-5 and TRBJ1-1, with D unclear. Trimming took 6 bases from V and 0 from J, leaving 14 bases between them. The germline V gene encodes CDR1 MNHEY and CDR2 SVGAGI. This CDR3 is built from 15 residues.

The V and J genes are TRBV9 and TRBJ2-4; TRBD2 might be the D (6 bases). The V gene lost 0 bases and the J gene lost 7 bases, with 20 bases spanning the gap. The CDR3 spans 17 residues. Per the germline V gene, CDR1 is SGDLS and CDR2 is YYNGEE. CDR3 region: CASSVGRVKGRKNIQYF. The CDR3 DNA reads as TGTGCCAGCAGCGTAGGGAGGGTAAAGGGGAGAAAGAACATTCAGTACTTC.

This clone occurred a few times. The chain carries TRBV28 and TRBJ2-2; D is perhaps TRBD1 (6 bases). Germline values: CDR1 MDHEN, CDR2 SYDVKM. V gave up 6 bases and J gave up 2 bases, with 10 bases separating them. The CDR3 spans 14 residues. CDR3 DNA sequence: TGTGCCAGCAGGGGGACAACCAACACCGGGGAGCTGTTTTTT. This encodes CASRGTTNTGELFF. Variable domain in full (rest from reference TRBV28 and TRBJ2-2): DVKVTQSSRYLVKRTGEKVFLECVQDMDHENMFWYRQDPGLGLRLIYFSYDVKMKEKGDIPEGYSVSREKKERFSLILESASTNQTSMYLCASRGTTNTGELFFGEGSRLTVL.

The genes are TRBV5-4 and TRBJ2-7, with 8 bases lining up with TRBD1. This CDR3 has 14 amino acids. Germline assignment: CDR1 SGHNT and CDR2 YYREEE (reference sequence). V shed 2 bases and J 5 bases; nucleotides not matched to a gene: 6. Here the CDR3 DNA reads TGTGCCAGCAGCTTAACAGGGGGTCCCAACGAGCAGTACTTC. Translating gives CASSLTGGPNEQYF.

This sequence joins TRBV10-1 and TRBJ2-3, with D maybe TRBD1 (5 bases). The CDR3 covers 14 residues. Deletions cut 4 bases from V and 3 bases from J, with 11 bases between. Looked up from germline, CDR1 is WNHNN and CDR2 is SYGVQD (reference sequence). CDR3 DNA sequence: TGCGCCAGCAGTGCAGGGCGGTTAACAGATACGCAGTATTTT. Translation: CASSAGRLTDTQYF.

V gene TRBV5-1 combines with J gene TRBJ1-2; 7 positions agree with TRBD1. J was trimmed by 4 bases and V by 3 bases; bases with no gene match: 9. The germline gives CDR1 SGHRS, CDR2 YFSETQ. The CDR3 runs 15 residues. The CDR3 loop reads CASSSDYRGGYGYTF. In nucleotides, the CDR3 is TGCGCCAGCAGCTCGGATTACAGGGGTGGCTATGGCTACACCTTC.

V usage is TRBV2 and J usage is TRBJ2-1; 9 positions match TRBD2. The CDR3 runs 15 residues. Germline-derived CDR1 and CDR2 are SNHLY and FYNNEI. J lost 5 bases, V lost 5 bases, and 7 bases had no gene match. The CDR3 loop reads CASSISGGNDNEQFF. The CDR3 coding sequence is TGTGCCAGCAGTATTAGCGGGGGCAATGACAATGAGCAGTTCTTC.

J is TRBJ1-2 and V is TRBV7-9; maybe TRBD1 (5 bases). Germline loops: CDR1 SEHNR, CDR2 FQNEAQ (reference sequence). V dropped 4 bases and J dropped 4 bases, with 13 bases sitting between them. The CDR3 runs to 14 residues. CDR3 sequence (DNA): TGTGCCAGCAGCTCCGATGGAGGGGCCTATGGCTACACCTTC. It is translated as CASSSDGGAYGYTF.

The chain carries TRBV10-3 and TRBJ1-1; 9 nucleotides line up with TRBD1. This CDR3 comprises 13 residues. Trimming at V came to 5 bases and at J to 5 bases, leaving 3 bases not matched to a gene. Germline CDR1 reads ENHRY; CDR2 reads SYGVKD. The CDR3 sequence: CAISPTGGTEAFF. The DNA of the CDR3 is TGTGCCATCAGTCCGACAGGGGGGACTGAAGCTTTCTTT.